This entry lists 21 T cell receptor beta chains sequenced from one sample in a study of beta chain features in type 1 diabetes. Every bit of the isolated RNA underwent reverse transcription, so sequencing read expressed TCRB transcripts. Clones were read by immunoSEQ multiplex PCR, and TCRdb kept only the in-frame ones, dropping some. Found here are hundreds of thousands of clones, approximately 10% of them singletons; the top ten hold around 0.015%. Sequencing was done on a sample of naive CD4+ T cells from blood. All receptors derive from a woman aged 25 to 39 in good health.

V usage is TRBV30 and J usage is TRBJ2-7; D is unresolved. Germline CDR1 and CDR2: GTSNPN and SVGIG (reference sequence). This CDR3 has 11 amino acids. Trimming removed 5 bases at V and 0 bases at J, with 5 bases between. The CDR3 spells CAWATSYEQYF. For the CDR3, the DNA is TGTGCCTGGGCTACCTCCTACGAGCAGTACTTC.

This clone was seen a few times. The gene calls are TRBV7-2 and TRBJ2-4; 7 nucleotides align to TRBD2. CDR1 SGHTA and CDR2 FQGNSA come from the germline V gene. The CDR3 is 13 residues long. V lost 5 bases, J lost 11 bases, and 9 bases stayed unmatched. The CDR3 reads CASSSGDGKLQYF. Here the CDR3 DNA reads TGTGCCAGCAGCAGCGGGGACGGGAAACTTCAGTACTTC.

This clone was detected a few times. The chain recombines TRBV6-5 with TRBJ2-5; 9 positions agree with TRBD2. From germline, CDR1 is MNHEY and CDR2 SVGAGI. This CDR3 has 16 residues. Germline trimming cut 4 bases from V and 2 bases from J; bases unmatched to any gene: 8. The CDR3 loop is CASSSGLARLQETQYF. DNA of the CDR3: TGTGCCAGCAGTTCCGGACTAGCGCGGCTTCAAGAGACCCAGTACTTC.

The chain employs TRBV7-9 and TRBJ2-1; TRBD2 agrees at 10 bases. The length of the CDR3 is 15 residues. J was trimmed by 4 bases and V by 5 bases; bases with no gene match: 5. Germline CDR1 SEHNR, CDR2 FQNEAQ (reference sequence). The CDR3 DNA sequence: TGTGCCAGCAGCCTCGGACTAGCGGCGTACAATGAGCAGTTCTTC. This gives the protein CASSLGLAAYNEQFF.

J is TRBJ2-7 and V is TRBV18; TRBD2 matches at 7 bases. The CDR3 has 13 residues. V gave up 4 bases and J gave up 2 bases; unmatched junction bases: 2. Germline V gene data show CDR1 as KGHSH and CDR2 as LQKENI. This CDR3 is CASSLGLAYEQYF. As DNA, the CDR3 is TGTGCCAGCTCACTCGGACTAGCCTACGAGCAGTACTTC.

This clone was observed a few times. The chain recombines TRBV7-2 with TRBJ2-7; TRBD2 matches 8 bases. The CDR3 contains 14 residues. The ends lost 1 base at V and 4 bases at J; junction bases unmatched: 3. Germline assignment: CDR1 SGHTA and CDR2 FQGNSA. The CDR3, as DNA: TGTGCCAGCAGCTTAGACGGGAGGGGGTACGAGCAGTACTTC. Amino acid sequence: CASSLDGRGYEQYF.

The chain employs TRBV2 and TRBJ2-7; no firm D call. CDR3 length equals 12 residues. Germline CDR1 is SNHLY and CDR2 is FYNNEI. The V and J ends lost 8 bases and 3 bases respectively, with 11 bases between them. CDR3 sequence: CASGTDLYEQYF. The CDR3 bases are TGTGCCAGCGGCACAGACCTCTACGAGCAGTACTTC.

This sequence joins TRBV7-9 and TRBJ2-1; 10 nucleotides align to TRBD2. There are 15 residues in the CDR3. Per germline, CDR1 SEHNR and CDR2 FQNEAQ (reference sequence). The V segment lost 3 bases and the J segment 6 bases; nucleotides outside the gene matches: 5. The CDR3 DNA reads TGTGCCAGCAGCTTTCTAGCGGGAGTCGGCAATGAGCAGTTCTTC. It specifies CASSFLAGVGNEQFF.

V and J are TRBV30 and TRBJ1-3; D gene uncertain. Germline lookup yields CDR1 GTSNPN and CDR2 SVGIG (reference sequence). The ends were cut back, 1 base at V and 0 bases at J, with 4 bases in the middle. This CDR3 is built from 13 residues. CDR3 sequence (DNA): TGTGCCTGGAGTGCGTCCTCTGGAAACACCATATATTTT. It codes for CAWSASSGNTIYF. The full variable domain, its missing parts supplied by reference TRBV30 and TRBJ1-3, is SQTIHQWPATLVQPVGSPLSLECTVEGTSNPNLYWYRQAAGRGLQLLFYSVGIGQISSEVPQNLSASRPQDRQFILSSKKLLLSDSGFYLCAWSASSGNTIYFGEGSWLTVV.

This clone was counted between two and nine times. Additional DNA sequences in this sample encode the identical CDR3. This chain connects TRBV18 to TRBJ2-3; D not resolved. Trimming removed 3 bases from V and 3 bases from J, with 4 bases in between. The CDR3 consists of 12 residues. In germline, CDR1 is KGHSH, CDR2 LQKENI. The CDR3 region is CASSPETDTQYF. The CDR3 DNA sequence: TGTGCCAGCTCACCTGAGACAGATACGCAGTATTTT.

This clone appeared a few times. The genes are TRBV7-8 and TRBJ2-1, with 9 positions matching TRBD1. The V gene's germline CDR1 is SGHVS and CDR2 FQNEAQ. CDR3 size: 14 residues. With V trimmed by 7 bases and J by 7 bases, 8 bases remained unmatched. CDR3 in DNA: TGTGCCAGCACCACCCGGGACAGGGTAAATGAGCAGTTCTTC. This translates into CASTTRDRVNEQFF. Filled out from reference TRBV7-8 and TRBJ2-1, the complete variable domain reads GAGVSQSPRYKVAKRGQDVALRCDPISGHVSLFWYQQALGQGPEFLTYFQNEAQLDKSGLPSDRFFAERPEGSVSTLKIQRTQQEDSAVYLCASTTRDRVNEQFFGPGTRLTVL.

This clone was seen only a few times. J is TRBJ2-2 and V is TRBV10-3, with 9 bases lining up with TRBD2. Looked up from germline, CDR1 is ENHRY and CDR2 is SYGVKD. This CDR3 contains 15 residues. The trim removed 5 bases at V and 2 bases at J, leaving 3 bases unmatched. CDR3 nucleotides: TGTGCCATCAGTTCGACTAGCGGTAACACCGGGGAGCTGTTTTTT. Encoded protein: CAISSTSGNTGELFF.

The V and J genes are TRBV6-5 and TRBJ1-2; 8 bases map to TRBD1. With 5 bases clipped from V and 7 bases from J, the junction kept 12 bases outside the gene matches. Germline V gene data show CDR1 as MNHEY and CDR2 as SVGAGI. This CDR3 is 15 amino acids long. This CDR3 is CASSQDRASLGGYTF. The CDR3, as DNA: TGTGCCAGCAGTCAGGACAGGGCAAGTTTAGGTGGCTACACCTTC.

This chain uses TRBV10-3 with TRBJ2-2, with no clear D. Trimming left V 0 bases short and J 9 bases short, with 2 bases between. The CDR3 totals 11 residues. Germline V gene sequence: CDR1 ENHRY, CDR2 SYGVKD. CDR3 coding DNA: TGTGCCATCAGTGAGTCCAGGGAGCTGTTTTTT. It specifies CAISESRELFF.

This sequence joins TRBV7-9 and TRBJ2-5; no clear D gene. CDR3 length: 15 residues. The V gene's germline CDR1 is SEHNR and CDR2 FQNEAQ (reference sequence). V lost 0 bases to trimming and J lost 2 bases, with 10 bases between them. The CDR3 reads CASSLARHGQETQYF. The CDR3 bases are TGTGCCAGCAGCTTAGCCCGACACGGACAAGAGACCCAGTACTTC.

This clone was seen a few times. J is TRBJ2-2 and V is TRBV19; possible D gene TRBD1, 6 bases. With 4 bases removed from V and 5 bases from J, the gap between germline ends came to 11 bases. Germline CDR1 reads LNHDA; CDR2 reads SQIVND (reference sequence). The CDR3 sequence is 14 residues long. Here the CDR3 reads CASSTHGQTGELFF. The CDR3, as DNA: TGTGCCAGTAGTACTCATGGACAGACCGGGGAGCTGTTTTTT. Based on the CDR3 plus reference TRBV19 and TRBJ2-2, the full variable domain is DGGITQSPKYLFRKEGQNVTLSCEQNLNHDAMYWYRQDPGQGLRLIYYSQIVNDFQKGDIAEGYSVSREKKESFPLTVTSAQKNPTAFYLCASSTHGQTGELFFGEGSRLTVL.

This clone occurred a few times. This chain links TRBV11-2 with TRBJ2-3; tentatively, D is TRBD2 (6 bases). CDR1 is SGHAT, CDR2 FQNNGV, per germline. The CDR3 extends over 15 amino acids. Trimming removed 0 bases from V and 5 bases from J, with 12 bases in between. CDR3 loop: CASSLDGGSGDTQYF. The CDR3 DNA reads as TGTGCCAGCAGCTTAGATGGTGGTAGCGGAGATACGCAGTATTTT.

This clone was counted between two and nine times. The genes are TRBV7-2 and TRBJ2-3, with 11 bases fitting TRBD2. V shed 6 bases, J shed 1 base, and the junction held 6 bases outside the gene matches. Germline values: CDR1 SGHTA, CDR2 FQGNSA. The CDR3 consists of 16 residues. The CDR3 loop reads CASSSSLAGGTDTQYF. The CDR3 DNA reads as TGTGCCAGCAGTTCCTCACTAGCGGGAGGCACAGATACGCAGTATTTT.

The gene calls are TRBV9 and TRBJ2-2; 8 bases agree with TRBD2. This CDR3 is 15 amino acids long. Germline V gene sequence: CDR1 SGDLS, CDR2 YYNGEE. With 1 base clipped from V and 1 base from J, the junction kept 0 bases outside the gene matches. The CDR3 nucleotides are TGTGCCAGCAGCGTACTAGCGGGGAACACCGGGGAGCTGTTTTTT. It yields the protein CASSVLAGNTGELFF.

This clone was seen a few times. CDR3 DNA: TGTGCCAGCAGCTCAAGACTAGCGGGAGATGAGACCCAGTACTTC. This translates into CASSSRLAGDETQYF. The chain employs TRBV7-9 and TRBJ2-5; 12 nucleotides align to TRBD2. This CDR3 comprises 15 residues. V lost 4 bases and J lost 5; bases outside the gene matches: 5. Germline V lookup: CDR1 SEHNR, CDR2 FQNEAQ (reference sequence).

This clone has just a few counts. The V call is TRBV4-1, the J call TRBJ1-2, with D perhaps matching TRBD1 (5 bases). Germline V gene data show CDR1 as MGHRA and CDR2 as YSYEKL. V was pared by 0 bases and J by 4 bases, with 15 bases between. The CDR3 totals 16 residues. The CDR3 protein is CASSQESVGQSYGYTF. Here the CDR3 DNA reads TGCGCCAGCAGCCAAGAAAGTGTCGGACAAAGCTATGGCTACACCTTC.